One sample yielded the 16 T cell receptor beta chains listed below, sequenced in a study of control samples from healthy donors and cancer patients. The data were produced by immunoSEQ multiplex PCR, yet TCRdb's version contains in-frame clones alone and is incomplete. The sample lists roughly 180,000 clones, around 94% seen once, with 1.3% in the top ten. The specimen was blood. Receptors originate from a woman between 18 and 29 years old in good health.

This chain joins TRBV15 and TRBJ1-3; unclear D gene. CDR3 length equals 17 residues. Trimming removed 0 bases at V and 0 bases at J, with 12 bases between. Germline V lookup: CDR1 LNHNV, CDR2 YYDKDF (reference sequence). The CDR3 region has the DNA TGTGCCACCAGCAGAGATTTGGCCAAACTCTCTGGAAACACCATATATTTT. Translated, it gives CATSRDLAKLSGNTIYF. Using reference TRBV15 and TRBJ1-3 for the parts outside the CDR3, the full variable domain is DAMVIQNPRYQVTQFGKPVTLSCSQTLNHNVMYWYQQKSSQAPKLLFHYYDKDFNNEADTPDNFQSRRPNTSFCFLDIRSPGLGDTAMYLCATSRDLAKLSGNTIYFGEGSWLTVV.

The chain employs TRBV12-3 or TRBV12-4 and TRBJ2-1, with 9 bases matching TRBD1. V dropped 5 bases and J dropped 12; count of bases not matched to a gene: 2. CDR3 length: 11 amino acids. The CDR3 here is CASSVTGGQFF. The CDR3 DNA reads as TGTGCCAGCAGTGTGACAGGGGGGCAGTTCTTC.

V is TRBV28 and J is TRBJ1-2, with TRBD1 matching 9 bases. The CDR3 covers 13 residues. The ends lost 6 bases at V and 6 bases at J; junction bases unmatched: 5. Germline V gene lookup returns CDR1 MDHEN and CDR2 SYDVKM. The CDR3 region has the DNA TGTGCCAGCAGGGACAGGGGAGGACATGGCTACACCTTC. The encoded protein is CASRDRGGHGYTF.

The rearrangement uses TRBV5-1 and TRBJ2-7; TRBD2 agrees at 11 bases. V trimming: 4 bases; J trimming: 0 bases; junction bases outside the gene matches: 3. The CDR3 runs to 15 residues. The germline gives CDR1 SGHRS, CDR2 YFSETQ. CDR3 in amino acids: CASSASGGLSYEQYF. CDR3 bases: TGCGCCAGCAGCGCTAGCGGGGGGCTCTCCTACGAGCAGTACTTC.

The sample holds one count of this clone. V is TRBV13 and J is TRBJ1-4; TRBD1 might be the D (6 bases). Per the germline V gene, CDR1 is PRHDT and CDR2 is FYEKMQ (reference sequence). CDR3 size: 16 residues. The germline V and J ends were trimmed by 4 bases and 6 bases, with 18 bases remaining between them. CDR3 protein: CASSSRRGGRDEKLFF. CDR3 nucleotides: TGTGCCAGCAGCTCCCGCCGGGGGGGGCGCGATGAAAAACTGTTTTTT.

The chain couples TRBV5-4 to TRBJ1-2; TRBD1 agrees at 8 bases. From germline, CDR1 is SGHNT and CDR2 YYREEE (reference sequence). The CDR3 consists of 14 residues. J gave up 7 bases and V 2 bases, and 7 bases lay outside the gene matches. CDR3 nucleotides: TGTGCCAGCAGCTTCCCTCAGGGGGCGACTGGCTACACCTTC. As protein: CASSFPQGATGYTF.

V is TRBV4-3 and J is TRBJ2-1; no clear D gene. The CDR3 runs 16 residues. Trimming removed 0 bases at V and 1 base at J, with 10 bases between. CDR1 and CDR2 (germline): LGHNA, YSLEER. The CDR3 spells CASSQDAPISYNEQFF. CDR3 DNA: TGCGCCAGCAGCCAAGACGCACCCATATCCTACAATGAGCAGTTCTTC.

This chain joins TRBV24-1 and TRBJ2-2; D is ambiguous. The ends were cut back, 7 bases at V and 7 bases at J, with 9 bases in the middle. This CDR3 contains 12 residues. Germline CDR1 and CDR2: KGHDR and SFDVKD. CDR3 in amino acids: CATRWADGELFF. In nucleotides, the CDR3 is TGTGCCACCAGATGGGCAGACGGGGAGCTGTTTTTT.

This clone appeared a single time. CDR3 residues: CSARAGLEAFF. The CDR3 DNA reads TGCAGTGCTAGAGCCGGGCTTGAAGCTTTCTTT. This chain links TRBV20-1 with TRBJ1-1, with unresolved D. The germline V gene has CDR1 DFQATT and CDR2 SNEGSKA (reference sequence). This CDR3 region has 11 residues. Trimming removed 1 base from V and 7 bases from J, with 7 bases in between.

A few counts support this clone. The chain carries TRBV18 and TRBJ1-2; 8 positions match TRBD1. CDR1 and CDR2 from the germline V gene are KGHSH and LQKENI. This CDR3 is built from 14 residues. V dropped 3 bases and J dropped 8; count of bases not matched to a gene: 8. The CDR3 region has the DNA TGTGCCAGCTCACCGCGGGACAGGTGGAAGGGCTACACCTTC. Translation: CASSPRDRWKGYTF.

The rearrangement uses TRBV6-6 and TRBJ2-7; the D gene could be TRBD1 or TRBD2 (5 bases each). Trimming pared 4 bases from V and 6 bases from J, leaving 13 bases between. Germline CDR1 MNHNY, CDR2 SVGAGI (reference sequence). The CDR3 consists of 13 residues. As DNA, the CDR3 is TGTGCCAGCAGTTCGGGACCCCCGGGCGAGCAGTACTTC. Its translation is CASSSGPPGEQYF.

The V call is TRBV11-2, the J call TRBJ2-3; D is perhaps TRBD1 (6 bases). The V gene's germline CDR1 is SGHAT and CDR2 FQNNGV. The CDR3 spans 16 residues. Trimming took off 3 bases at V and 6 bases at J, with 19 bases between the two ends. The CDR3: CASSFVRGPSGDTQYF. CDR3 DNA: TGTGCCAGCAGCTTCGTCAGGGGCCCGTCGGGGGATACGCAGTATTTT.

This clone was seen a handful of times. The chain uses TRBV10-2 and TRBJ1-2; no reliable D call. V was shortened by 4 bases and J by 4 bases, with 10 bases between the two germline ends. CDR1 WSHSY and CDR2 SAAADI come from the germline V gene. The CDR3 consists of 13 residues. The CDR3: CASSGPAGYGYTF. CDR3 DNA sequence: TGCGCCAGCAGTGGGCCCGCGGGCTATGGCTACACCTTC.

The V gene is TRBV3-1 (or the pseudogene TRBV3-2), the J gene TRBJ1-1, with D perhaps TRBD1 (5 bases). Germline lookup yields CDR1 LGHDT and CDR2 YNNKEL (reference sequence). This CDR3 has 11 amino acids. Trimming left V 4 bases short and J 10 bases short, with 10 bases between. This CDR3 reads CASSPGTGAFF. The CDR3, as DNA: TGTGCCAGCAGCCCGGGGACCGGAGCTTTCTTT.

V is TRBV7-2 and J is TRBJ2-5, with D perhaps TRBD2 (5 bases). V lost 4 bases to trimming and J lost 5 bases, with 11 bases between them. Germline V gives CDR1 SGHTA, CDR2 FQGNSA. The CDR3 runs to 13 residues. The CDR3 reads CASSSDWAETQYF. The CDR3 region has the DNA TGTGCCAGCAGCTCGGACTGGGCCGAGACCCAGTACTTC.

The V call is TRBV6-5, the J call TRBJ1-1; D is ambiguous. With 4 bases removed from V and 4 bases from J, the gap between germline ends came to 13 bases. Germline values: CDR1 MNHEY, CDR2 SVGAGI. The CDR3 contains 14 residues. The CDR3 DNA reads TGTGCCAGCAGTTCTAAATTCCCTTTCACTGAAGCTTTCTTT. It is translated as CASSSKFPFTEAFF.